This TCR beta chain originates from a study of shared clonotypes between healthy human individuals. Study results and limitations: Generation of non-shared clonotypes was less probable than generation of clonotypes shared by all four donors.

As regards this clone: As yet, its antigen is unknown.

Naive CD8 cells, CD45RO-negative and positively selected for CCR7, excluded terminally differentiated effector memory CD45RA+ cells. Germline lookup yields CDR1 SGHTA and CDR2 FQGNSA. With 4 bases removed from V and 8 bases from J, the gap between germline ends came to 10 bases. The CDR3 spans 12 residues. Sequenced by immunoSEQ multiplex PCR; TCRdb stores in-frame clones only, minus some. Among hundreds of thousands of clones listed, 92% were seen once. The origin of this receptor is a man aged 25-45 years in good health. Sequenced sample: naive CD8+ T cells sorted from blood. The rearrangement links TRBV7-2 to TRBJ2-3; D is possibly TRBD2 (5 bases). CDR3 nucleotide sequence: TGTGCCAGCAGCTCAATAAGCGGTACGCAGTATTTT. It yields the protein CASSSISGTQYF.